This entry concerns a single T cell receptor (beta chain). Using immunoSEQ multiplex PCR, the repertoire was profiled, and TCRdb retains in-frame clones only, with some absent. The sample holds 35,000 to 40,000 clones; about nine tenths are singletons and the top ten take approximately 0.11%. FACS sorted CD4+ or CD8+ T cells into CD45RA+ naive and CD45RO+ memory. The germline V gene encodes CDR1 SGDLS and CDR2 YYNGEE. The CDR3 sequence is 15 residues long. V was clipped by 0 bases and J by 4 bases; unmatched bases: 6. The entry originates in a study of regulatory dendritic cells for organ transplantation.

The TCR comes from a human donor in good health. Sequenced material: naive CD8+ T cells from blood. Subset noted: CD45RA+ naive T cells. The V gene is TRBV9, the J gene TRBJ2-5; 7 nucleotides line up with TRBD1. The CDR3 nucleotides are TGTGCCAGCAGCGTAGTTGAGGGGGCCCGAGAGACCCAGTACTTC. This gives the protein CASSVVEGARETQYF.